Each of the 29 T cell receptor beta chains below was sequenced from the same sample in a study of CD8 T cells in ankylosing spondylitis. TCRdb processed the 5' RACE reads anew with MiXCR; each CDR3 protein has one entry. The table lists about 140,000 distinct CDR3 sequences, roughly 8% of them singletons, with 6% to 8% in the top ten. The sequenced material came from synovial fluid, either unsorted or a sorted T cell fraction (not recorded which). These receptors were collected from a male donor with ankylosing spondylitis.

The V gene is TRBV11-2, the J gene TRBJ1-3; 9 bases map to TRBD1. The CDR3 spans 18 residues. Germline-derived CDR1 and CDR2 are SGHAT and FQNNGV. Trimming at V came to 4 bases and at J to 4 bases, leaving 14 bases not matched to a gene. The CDR3 here is CASSSAPYRGRGGNTIYF. DNA for the CDR3: TGTGCCAGCAGCTCCGCCCCCTACAGGGGGCGAGGGGGAAACACCATATATTTT. The whole variable domain, filled in from reference TRBV11-2 and TRBJ1-3, reads EAGVAQSPRYKIIEKRQSVAFWCNPISGHATLYWYQQILGQGPKLLIQFQNNGVVDDSQLPKDRFSAERLKGVDSTLKIQPAKLEDSAVYLCASSSAPYRGRGGNTIYFGEGSWLTVV.

This clonotype has a count of ten or more. The chain combines TRBV9 with TRBJ1-6; D is uncertain. This CDR3 comprises 15 residues. V lost 1 base, J lost 6 bases, and 11 bases lay in between. Per germline, CDR1 SGDLS and CDR2 YYNGEE. In DNA, the CDR3 is TGTGCCAGCAGCGTATATGACATTACTAATTCACCCCTCCACTTT. Translating it yields CASSVYDITNSPLHF.

This clonotype was observed a few times. V gene TRBV5-1 combines with J gene TRBJ2-3; either TRBD1 or TRBD2 may fit D (5 bases each). CDR1 is SGHRS and CDR2 is YFSETQ in the germline V gene. The V end was cut by 4 bases, the J end by 2 bases, with 14 bases between. This CDR3 has 15 residues. CDR3 region: CASSARGRLTDTQYF. CDR3 in DNA: TGCGCCAGCAGCGCCCGGGGCCGACTCACAGATACGCAGTATTTT.

This clonotype was detected a few times. J is TRBJ2-6 and V is TRBV19; TRBD2 might be the D (5 bases). Germline V gene lookup returns CDR1 LNHDA and CDR2 SQIVND (reference sequence). The CDR3 runs 15 residues. The V and J ends lost 5 bases and 8 bases respectively, with 16 bases between them. The CDR3: CASSGERSRTNVLTF. DNA of the CDR3: TGTGCCAGTAGTGGGGAGCGGAGTCGAACCAACGTCCTGACTTTC.

This clonotype was observed many times. The genes are TRBV24-1 and TRBJ1-5; D is unclear. Germline V gives CDR1 KGHDR, CDR2 SFDVKD. CDR3 length equals 16 residues. Trimming shortened V by 4 bases and J by 1 base, and 13 bases separated the two germline ends. The CDR3 loop reads CATSDPRLGSNQPQHF. The CDR3 nucleotides read TGTGCCACCAGTGACCCCCGGCTAGGGAGCAATCAGCCCCAGCATTTT.

Worth noting for this clonotype: With a much larger clone just one base away, this may be a read error. This chain uses TRBV6-6 with TRBJ1-1, with D hard to call. CDR1 and CDR2 from the germline V gene are MNHNY and SVGAGI (reference sequence). The CDR3 length is 12 residues. Trimming removed 4 bases at V and 5 bases at J, with 8 bases between. CDR3 sequence reads: CASSFPRTEAFF. The CDR3 coding sequence is TGTGCCAGCAGTTTTCCAAGGACTGAAGCTTTCTTT.

There are a few counts of this clonotype. This chain connects TRBV2 to TRBJ2-5; 7 bases are a match to TRBD1. The CDR3 loop spans 16 amino acids. V lost 5 bases to trimming and J lost 2 bases; unmatched junction nucleotides: 11. Germline CDR1 is SNHLY and CDR2 is FYNNEI. CDR3 coding DNA: TGTGCCAGCAGTTCCGACGGGACAGAGGTTCAAGAGACCCAGTACTTC. The encoded protein is CASSSDGTEVQETQYF.

On this clonotype itself: A read error may be the cause here, since a much bigger clone is one base away. This chain joins TRBV20-1 and TRBJ2-1; 7 positions match TRBD2. CDR3 length equals 14 residues. Germline lookup yields CDR1 DFQATT and CDR2 SNEGSKA (reference sequence). V dropped 3 bases and J dropped 10; count of bases not matched to a gene: 12. In DNA, the CDR3 is TGCAGTGCTAGTGGAGGACCAGCGGGATACGAGCAGTTCTTC. This codes for CSASGGPAGYEQFF.

This chain links TRBV29-1 with TRBJ2-7; tentative D call: TRBD1 (6 bases). Germline V gene lookup returns CDR1 SQVTM and CDR2 ANQGSEA. V was trimmed by 7 bases and J by 5 bases, leaving 12 bases between them. The length of the CDR3 is 11 residues. The CDR3 nucleotides read TGCAGCGCAGGGGCAGTCGACGAGCAGTACTTC. Translated, it gives CSAGAVDEQYF.

This clonotype was seen a few times. V is TRBV7-2 and J is TRBJ2-1, with TRBD1 as a possible D gene (5 bases). Trimming cost V 7 bases and J 0 bases, with 16 bases left between them. This CDR3 region has 16 residues. Germline V CDR1 and CDR2: SGHTA, FQGNSA. The CDR3 coding sequence is TGTGCCAGCACCCTGTGGGGCGGAAGCTCCTACAATGAGCAGTTCTTC. It encodes CASTLWGGSSYNEQFF. The full variable domain, its missing parts supplied by reference TRBV7-2 and TRBJ2-1, is GAGVSQSPSNKVTEKGKDVELRCDPISGHTALYWYRQSLGQGLEFLIYFQGNSAPDKSGLPSDRFSAERTGGSVSTLTIQRTQQEDSAVYLCASTLWGGSSYNEQFFGPGTRLTVL.

This clonotype appeared a few times. The chain has TRBV9 and TRBJ1-4; a possible D gene is TRBD1 (5 bases). This CDR3 spans 14 amino acids. Trimming shortened V by 4 bases and J by 8 bases, and 15 bases separated the two germline ends. From germline, CDR1 is SGDLS and CDR2 YYNGEE. The DNA of the CDR3 is TGTGCCAGCAGCCTCAGGGAGGTGGGAGAAAAACTGTTTTTT. Translated, it gives CASSLREVGEKLFF. The full variable domain, completed using reference TRBV9 and TRBJ1-4, is DSGVTQTPKHLITATGQRVTLRCSPRSGDLSVYWYQQSLDQGLQFLIQYYNGEERAKGNILERFSAQQFPDLHSELNLSSLELGDSALYFCASSLREVGEKLFFGSGTQLSVL.

To note about this clonotype: One junction end does not reproduce the germline sequence, and a read error may be involved. This chain uses TRBV25-1 with TRBJ2-7; 9 bases match TRBD1. CDR3 size: 14 residues. CDR1 and CDR2 from the germline V gene are MGHDK and SYGVNS. CDR3 sequence: CARSDGDRAREQYF. CDR3 DNA: TGTGCCCGCAGTGACGGGGACAGGGCCCGCGAGCAGTACTTC.

This sequence joins TRBV10-3 and TRBJ1-5; D ambiguous. The CDR3 loop spans 14 amino acids. V lost 0 bases and J lost 5, with 8 bases in between. Germline V gene data show CDR1 as ENHRY and CDR2 as SYGVKD. The CDR3 is CAISESGGDQPQHF. The CDR3 DNA reads TGTGCCATCAGTGAGTCAGGCGGGGATCAGCCCCAGCATTTT.

V is TRBV15 and J is TRBJ2-5; 13 nucleotides line up with TRBD2. Trimming took 1 base from V and 5 from J; bases not matched to a gene: 1. The germline V gene has CDR1 LNHNV and CDR2 YYDKDF (reference sequence). The CDR3 extends over 15 amino acids. This CDR3 reads CATSRGTSGSETQYF. Here the CDR3 DNA reads TGTGCCACCAGCAGAGGGACTAGCGGGAGTGAGACCCAGTACTTC.

There are a few counts of this clonotype. The rearrangement links TRBV29-1 to TRBJ1-4; tentative D call: TRBD1 (5 bases). The germline CDR1 and CDR2 sequences are SQVTM and ANQGSEA. The CDR3 is 12 amino acids. In nucleotides, the CDR3 is TGCACCCCTTACAGGACTAATGAAAAACTGTTTTTT. Amino acid sequence: CTPYRTNEKLFF. Using reference TRBV29-1 and TRBJ1-4 for the parts outside the CDR3, the full variable domain is SAVISQKPSRDICQRGTSLTIQCQVDSQVTMMFWYRQQPGQSLTLIATANQGSEATYESGFVIDKFPISRPNLTFSTLTVSNMSPEDSSIYLCTPYRTNEKLFFGSGTQLSVL.

The chain combines TRBV4-3 with TRBJ2-5, with a possible D match to TRBD2 (5 bases). Germline V gives CDR1 LGHNA, CDR2 YSLEER. The CDR3 consists of 16 residues. V lost 0 bases and J lost 2, with 13 bases in between. The DNA of the CDR3 is TGCGCCAGCAGCCAAGATCTGGCCGGGGTACAAGAGACCCAGTACTTC. It translates to CASSQDLAGVQETQYF.

This clonotype was detected only a few times. The chain employs TRBV25-1 and TRBJ1-5; D remains unclear. V lost 6 bases and J lost 0, with 18 bases in between. This CDR3 comprises 17 residues. Germline V lookup: CDR1 MGHDK, CDR2 SYGVNS. Here the CDR3 reads CASSANGDGDSNQPQHF. CDR3 in DNA: TGTGCCAGCAGCGCCAACGGCGACGGAGATAGCAATCAGCCCCAGCATTTT.

This clonotype has only a few counts. The chain employs TRBV20-1 and TRBJ1-2; D might be TRBD1 (5 bases). The CDR3 runs 13 residues. Looked up from germline, CDR1 is DFQATT and CDR2 is SNEGSKA (reference sequence). Deletions cut 6 bases from V and 7 bases from J, with 18 bases between. This chain's CDR3 is CSARTALRGGYTF. The DNA of the CDR3 is TGCAGTGCCAGGACCGCGTTAAGGGGTGGCTACACCTTC.

In this sample, this clonotype turned up many times. J is TRBJ1-2 and V is TRBV10-3, with 7 nucleotides matching TRBD1. CDR1 ENHRY and CDR2 SYGVKD come from the germline V gene. This CDR3 is 14 amino acids long. The V segment lost 6 bases and the J segment 4 bases; nucleotides outside the gene matches: 8. CDR3 sequence: CAISGDREIYGYTF. The CDR3 DNA reads TGTGCCATCAGCGGCGACAGGGAGATCTATGGCTACACCTTC.

This clonotype was recorded a few times. The CDR3 sequence is CASSLIRDTGELFF. The CDR3 coding sequence is TGTGCCAGCAGCTTAATAAGGGATACCGGGGAGCTGTTTTTT. This sequence joins TRBV7-9 and TRBJ2-2; D remains ambiguous. The CDR3 is 14 residues long. The V end lost 2 bases, the J end lost 5 bases, and 9 bases lay between the germline ends. Germline values: CDR1 SEHNR, CDR2 FQNEAQ (reference sequence).

The chain has TRBV11-2 and TRBJ2-7; 10 bases agree with TRBD1. CDR3 length equals 15 residues. Germline trimming cut 4 bases from V and 4 bases from J; bases unmatched to any gene: 7. Germline CDR1 and CDR2: SGHAT and FQNNGV. The CDR3 reads CASSWSGTGEYEQYF. In DNA form, the CDR3 reads TGTGCCAGCAGCTGGAGCGGGACAGGGGAGTACGAGCAGTACTTC.

This clonotype was recorded many times. DNA for the CDR3: TGTGCCACCAGCCTGGGACAGGGATCAGATACGCAGTATTTT. Translation: CATSLGQGSDTQYF. The chain is built from TRBV15 and TRBJ2-3; TRBD1 agrees at 9 bases. V dropped 5 bases and J dropped 4; count of bases not matched to a gene: 4. The germline CDR1 and CDR2 sequences are LNHNV and YYDKDF (reference sequence). This CDR3 comprises 14 residues. Drawing the rest from reference TRBV15 and TRBJ2-3, the complete variable domain is DAMVIQNPRYQVTQFGKPVTLSCSQTLNHNVMYWYQQKSSQAPKLLFHYYDKDFNNEADTPDNFQSRRPNTSFCFLDIRSPGLGDTAMYLCATSLGQGSDTQYFGPGTRLTVL.

This clonotype showed up many times. This CDR3 reads CASSAGQGGYTF. The CDR3 DNA is TGCGCCAGCAGCGCGGGCCAGGGGGGCTACACCTTC. The V gene is TRBV5-1, the J gene TRBJ1-2, with D tentatively TRBD1 (6 bases). The germline V and J ends were trimmed by 4 bases and 8 bases, with 12 bases remaining between them. Germline CDR1 SGHRS, CDR2 YFSETQ. The CDR3 sequence is 12 residues long. The whole variable domain, filled in from reference TRBV5-1 and TRBJ1-2, reads KAGVTQTPRYLIKTRGQQVTLSCSPISGHRSVSWYQQTPGQGLQFLFEYFSETQRNKGNFPGRFSGRQFSNSRSEMNVSTLELGDSALYLCASSAGQGGYTFGSGTRLTVV.

The V call is TRBV20-1, the J call TRBJ2-2; D is uncertain. Looked up from germline, CDR1 is DFQATT and CDR2 is SNEGSKA (reference sequence). There are 13 residues in the CDR3. V lost 3 bases and J lost 2, with 7 bases in between. The CDR3 DNA is TGCAGTGCTAGGGTTCTTAACACCGGGGAGCTGTTTTTT. Translated: CSARVLNTGELFF.

This clonotype was seen more than once but under ten times. The rearrangement uses TRBV6-1 and TRBJ1-5; D is undetermined. Trimming shortened V by 2 bases and J by 5 bases, and 7 bases separated the two germline ends. Germline-derived CDR1 and CDR2 are MNHNS and SASEGT. CDR3 length equals 13 residues. The CDR3: CASSEWEDQPQHF. The DNA of the CDR3 is TGTGCCAGCAGTGAATGGGAGGATCAGCCCCAGCATTTT.

The chain employs TRBV12-5 and TRBJ2-1; 9 bases are shared with TRBD1. CDR3 length: 16 amino acids. Looked up from germline, CDR1 is LGHNT and CDR2 is FRNRAP. J gave up 4 bases and V 1 base, and 5 bases lay outside the gene matches. CDR3 region: CASGLDKGQGYNEQFF. The CDR3 DNA follows: TGTGCTAGTGGTTTGGACAAGGGACAGGGTTACAATGAGCAGTTCTTC.

This clonotype was recorded at least ten times. This chain links TRBV4-2 with TRBJ2-1; 7 bases agree with TRBD2. Germline V gives CDR1 LGHNA, CDR2 YNFKEQ. V lost 1 base and J lost 13; bases outside the gene matches: 4. The CDR3 is made up of 12 amino acids. The CDR3 spells CASSQARELQFF. In DNA, the CDR3 is TGTGCCAGCAGCCAAGCGCGGGAGCTCCAGTTCTTC.

This clonotype was recorded at least ten times. The chain is built from TRBV5-1 and TRBJ2-1; D might be TRBD1 (6 bases). V lost 4 bases to trimming and J lost 3 bases, with 14 bases between them. Germline loops: CDR1 SGHRS, CDR2 YFSETQ. The CDR3 has 15 amino acids. The CDR3 reads CASSPGQTNYNEQFF. CDR3 DNA: TGCGCCAGCAGCCCCGGACAGACAAACTACAATGAGCAGTTCTTC.

This clonotype was counted only a few times. The chain combines TRBV3-1 with TRBJ2-5; a weak D match, TRBD1 (7 bases). There are 15 residues in the CDR3. Germline-derived CDR1 and CDR2 are LGHDT and YNNKEL (reference sequence). V lost 5 bases and J lost 5, with 18 bases in between. The CDR3 sequence is CASSDPGGRMETQYF. DNA for the CDR3: TGTGCCAGCAGCGACCCAGGGGGGAGAATGGAGACCCAGTACTTC.